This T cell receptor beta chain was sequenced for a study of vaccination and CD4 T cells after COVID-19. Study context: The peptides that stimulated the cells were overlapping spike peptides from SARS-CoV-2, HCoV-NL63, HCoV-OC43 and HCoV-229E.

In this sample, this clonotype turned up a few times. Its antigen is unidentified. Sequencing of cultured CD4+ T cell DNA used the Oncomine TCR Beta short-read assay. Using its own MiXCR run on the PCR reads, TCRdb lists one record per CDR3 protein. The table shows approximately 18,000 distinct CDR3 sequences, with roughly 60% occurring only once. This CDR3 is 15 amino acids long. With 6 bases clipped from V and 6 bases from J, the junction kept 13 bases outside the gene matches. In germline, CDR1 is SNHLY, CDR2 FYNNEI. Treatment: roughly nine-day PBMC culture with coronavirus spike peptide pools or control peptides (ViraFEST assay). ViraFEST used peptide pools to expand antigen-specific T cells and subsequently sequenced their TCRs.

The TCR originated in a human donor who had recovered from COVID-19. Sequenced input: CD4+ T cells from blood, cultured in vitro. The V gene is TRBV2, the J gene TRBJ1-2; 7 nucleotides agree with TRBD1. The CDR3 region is CASRPTGAAGHGYTF. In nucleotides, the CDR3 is TGTGCCAGCAGGCCTACAGGGGCTGCTGGTCATGGCTACACCTTC.